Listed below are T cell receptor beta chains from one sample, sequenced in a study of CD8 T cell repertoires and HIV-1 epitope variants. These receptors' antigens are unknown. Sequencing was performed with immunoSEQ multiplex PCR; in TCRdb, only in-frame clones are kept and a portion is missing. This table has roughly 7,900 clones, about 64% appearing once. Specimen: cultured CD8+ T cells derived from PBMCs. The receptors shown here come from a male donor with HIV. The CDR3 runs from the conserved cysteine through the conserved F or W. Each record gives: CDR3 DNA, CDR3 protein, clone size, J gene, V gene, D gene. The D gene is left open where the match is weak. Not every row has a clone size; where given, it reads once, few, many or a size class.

CDR3 DNA: TGCGCCAGCAGCCAAGCAGCGGGGGTCTACGAGCAGTACTTC; CDR3 protein: CASSQAAGVYEQYF; clone size: -; J gene: TRBJ2-7; V gene: TRBV4-3; D gene: TRBD2
CDR3 DNA: TGCAGCGTTGATGGGGGTGGCAATCAGCCCCAGCATTTT; CDR3 protein: CSVDGGGNQPQHF; clone size: -; J gene: TRBJ1-5; V gene: TRBV29-1; D gene: -
CDR3 DNA: TGTGCCAGCAGCTTAAATGGAGGGTTGCGCAATCAGCCCCAGCATTTT; CDR3 protein: CASSLNGGLRNQPQHF; clone size: -; J gene: TRBJ1-5; V gene: TRBV7-3; D gene: -
CDR3 DNA: TGTGCCAGCAGTTTGACAGGGGGCAATCAGCCCCAGCATTTT; CDR3 protein: CASSLTGGNQPQHF; clone size: -; J gene: TRBJ1-5; V gene: TRBV28; D gene: TRBD1
CDR3 DNA: TGTGCCAGCAGCAATCAAGGGGGGGGCGGATACGAGCAGTACTTC; CDR3 protein: CASSNQGGGGYEQYF; clone size: -; J gene: TRBJ2-7; V gene: TRBV21-1; D gene: -
CDR3 DNA: TGCGCCAGCAGCCAAGATGGGTGGGGGGCGCAAGGCCTCGAGCAGTACTTC; CDR3 protein: CASSQDGWGAQGLEQYF; clone size: -; J gene: TRBJ2-7; V gene: TRBV4-1; D gene: -
CDR3 DNA: TGTGCCAGCAGTGAATACGGTGCCCCCATGAACACTGAAGCTTTCTTT; CDR3 protein: CASSEYGAPMNTEAFF; clone size: -; J gene: TRBJ1-1; V gene: TRBV25-1; D gene: -
CDR3 DNA: TGTGCCAGCAGCCGGTGGGGCGGTAAGGAGAAGGCGAACGAGCAGTACTTC; CDR3 protein: CASSRWGGKEKANEQYF; clone size: -; J gene: TRBJ2-7; V gene: TRBV5-6; D gene: -
CDR3 DNA: TGTGCCAGCAGGACGAACACTGAAGCTTTCTTT; CDR3 protein: CASRTNTEAFF; clone size: -; J gene: TRBJ1-1; V gene: TRBV6-5; D gene: -
CDR3 DNA: TGTGCCAGCAGTTACTCGCCTAGCGGGGGACGCAATGAGCAGTTCTTC; CDR3 protein: CASSYSPSGGRNEQFF; clone size: few; J gene: TRBJ2-1; V gene: TRBV6-5; D gene: TRBD2
CDR3 DNA: TGTGCCAGCAGCTATAGCTCCTACAATGAGCAGTTCTTC; CDR3 protein: CASSYSSYNEQFF; clone size: -; J gene: TRBJ2-1; V gene: TRBV2; D gene: -
CDR3 DNA: TGTGCCAGTCGTAGGGACTCCAACACCGGGGAGCTGTTTTTT; CDR3 protein: CASRRDSNTGELFF; clone size: -; J gene: TRBJ2-2; V gene: TRBV7-8; D gene: -
CDR3 DNA: TGTGCCAGCAGACCATACCTAGGGGGGCCGTGGGAGACCCAGTACTTC; CDR3 protein: CASRPYLGGPWETQYF; clone size: -; J gene: TRBJ2-5; V gene: TRBV7-2; D gene: -
CDR3 DNA: TGTGCCAGCAGTTGGCGGGTGTCGCCCGGGGAGCTGTTTTTT; CDR3 protein: CASSWRVSPGELFF; clone size: -; J gene: TRBJ2-2; V gene: TRBV28; D gene: -
CDR3 DNA: TGTGCCAGCAGCCCCGGGTCGGGCAGGCTGTATGGCTACACCTTC; CDR3 protein: CASSPGSGRLYGYTF; clone size: -; J gene: TRBJ1-2; V gene: TRBV7-6; D gene: -
CDR3 DNA: TGTGCCAGCAGTTTACTAGGGCAGGGAGATGAGCAGTTCTTC; CDR3 protein: CASSLLGQGDEQFF; clone size: few; J gene: TRBJ2-1; V gene: TRBV27; D gene: -
CDR3 DNA: TGTGCCAGCAGCCCCACTCTAGCGGGGGTTCCCTACGAGCAGTACTTC; CDR3 protein: CASSPTLAGVPYEQYF; clone size: -; J gene: TRBJ2-7; V gene: TRBV7-6; D gene: TRBD2
CDR3 DNA: TGTGCCAGCAGTGACCTTTGGGGGGTGGGTAATGAGCAGTTCTTC; CDR3 protein: CASSDLWGVGNEQFF; clone size: -; J gene: TRBJ2-1; V gene: TRBV2; D gene: -
CDR3 DNA: TGTGCCAGCAGCAAAGCACCAGCGGGAGCTGGGGCCAACGTCCTGACTTTC; CDR3 protein: CASSKAPAGAGANVLTF; clone size: -; J gene: TRBJ2-6; V gene: TRBV21-1; D gene: -
CDR3 DNA: TGTGCCAGCAGTGAGGGACCCAACACTGAAGCTTTCTTT; CDR3 protein: CASSEGPNTEAFF; clone size: -; J gene: TRBJ1-1; V gene: TRBV2; D gene: -
CDR3 DNA: TGTGCCAGCAACCCCATGAAGGGCACCGGGGAGCTGTTTTTT; CDR3 protein: CASNPMKGTGELFF; clone size: once; J gene: TRBJ2-2; V gene: TRBV6-1; D gene: -
CDR3 DNA: TGTGCCAGCAGCGCCGGGACAGGGTACCCTGAAGCTTTCTTT; CDR3 protein: CASSAGTGYPEAFF; clone size: few; J gene: TRBJ1-1; V gene: TRBV9; D gene: TRBD1
CDR3 DNA: TGTGCCAGCAGCCCTGGGACTTCTGACTATGGCTACACCTTC; CDR3 protein: CASSPGTSDYGYTF; clone size: medium-sized; J gene: TRBJ1-2; V gene: TRBV11-1; D gene: -
CDR3 DNA: TGTGCCAGCAGCGTAGTTCGGACAGGGTATAATGAGCAGTTCTTC; CDR3 protein: CASSVVRTGYNEQFF; clone size: -; J gene: TRBJ2-1; V gene: TRBV9; D gene: TRBD1
CDR3 DNA: TGTGCCAGCAGCCCCGCGGGGGTTGGCACTGAAGCTTTCTTT; CDR3 protein: CASSPAGVGTEAFF; clone size: few; J gene: TRBJ1-1; V gene: TRBV7-2; D gene: -
CDR3 DNA: TGCGCCAGCAGTGGAAGGAAAGGGGCCGGGCTCACAGATACGCAGTATTTT; CDR3 protein: CASSGRKGAGLTDTQYF; clone size: once; J gene: TRBJ2-3; V gene: TRBV4-1; D gene: -
CDR3 DNA: TGTGCCAGCAGCTTGGGTGCGGTTTCACCCCTCCACTTT; CDR3 protein: CASSLGAVSPLHF; clone size: medium-sized; J gene: TRBJ1-6; V gene: TRBV5-6; D gene: -
CDR3 DNA: TGTGCCAGCAGTCAGGACAGGGTCGAGCAGTACTTC; CDR3 protein: CASSQDRVEQYF; clone size: -; J gene: TRBJ2-7; V gene: TRBV2; D gene: TRBD1